Listed below are T cell receptor beta chains from one sample, sequenced in a study of T cell responses to AZD1222 COVID-19 vaccine. Method: immunoSEQ multiplex PCR; TCRdb's copy keeps in-frame clones and lacks some. The sample lists approximately 67,000 clones; 89% were seen once. The sample consisted of peripheral blood, taken 28 days after the second AZD1222 dose. These receptors were collected from an adult who received the AZD1222 COVID-19 vaccine. CDR3s include the opening cysteine and the closing phenylalanine or tryptophan. A D gene is named only where the DNA matches it firmly. Expanded clones are given a class, and other clones once, few, many or no size at all.

clone size: NA
J gene: TRBJ1-5
D gene: NA
V gene: TRBV27
CDR3 DNA: TGTGCCAGCAGTTTATCGTGGACAGCCTTCAATCAGCCCCAGCATTTT
CDR3 protein: CASSLSWTAFNQPQHF

clone size: once
J gene: TRBJ2-5
D gene: NA
V gene: TRBV13
CDR3 DNA: TGTGCCAGCAGTCTGGACAGCAGGAAGACCCAGTACTTC
CDR3 protein: CASSLDSRKTQYF

clone size: NA
J gene: TRBJ1-2
D gene: NA
V gene: TRBV28
CDR3 DNA: TGTGCCAGCAGTTCCGGGACCCCGGCGGGGTACACCTTC
CDR3 protein: CASSSGTPAGYTF

clone size: NA
J gene: TRBJ2-2
D gene: TRBD1
V gene: TRBV6-4
CDR3 DNA: TGTGCCAGCAGTGACTTCGCAGGGGGCGGCGGGGAGCTGTTTTTT
CDR3 protein: CASSDFAGGGGELFF

clone size: NA
J gene: TRBJ1-4
D gene: TRBD1
V gene: TRBV28
CDR3 DNA: TGTGCCAGCAGCTACCCCCGGGACAGGGGGCGAGACAACGAAAAACTGTTTTTT
CDR3 protein: CASSYPRDRGRDNEKLFF

clone size: NA
J gene: TRBJ2-3
D gene: TRBD2
V gene: TRBV19
CDR3 DNA: TGTGCCACTACTAGCGGGGACAGCCTCCCAGATACGCAGTATTTT
CDR3 protein: CATTSGDSLPDTQYF

clone size: once
J gene: TRBJ1-1
D gene: NA
V gene: TRBV20-1
CDR3 DNA: TGCAGTGCGACCCGGGGAACTGAAGCTTTCTTT
CDR3 protein: CSATRGTEAFF

clone size: few
J gene: TRBJ2-3
D gene: NA
V gene: TRBV11-1
CDR3 DNA: TGTGCCAGCAGACTATCAGGCACAGATACGCAGTATTTT
CDR3 protein: CASRLSGTDTQYF

clone size: NA
J gene: TRBJ2-3
D gene: NA
V gene: TRBV2
CDR3 DNA: TGTGCCAGCAGTGAAGAGGGGGTCCGTTTTGGTAGCACAGATACGCAGTATTTT
CDR3 protein: CASSEEGVRFGSTDTQYF

clone size: NA
J gene: TRBJ1-2
D gene: TRBD1
V gene: TRBV29-1
CDR3 DNA: TGCAGCGTTGGGACAGGGGTCAGCTATGGCTACACCTTC
CDR3 protein: CSVGTGVSYGYTF

clone size: NA
J gene: TRBJ2-2
D gene: NA
V gene: TRBV13
CDR3 DNA: TGTGCCAGCAGCCTCAGATCCAGGGCCGGGGAGCTGTTTTTT
CDR3 protein: CASSLRSRAGELFF

clone size: NA
J gene: TRBJ1-2
D gene: NA
V gene: TRBV6-6
CDR3 DNA: TGTGCCAGCAGTCCAAGGAACGATCTACTCCTTAACTATGGCTACACCTTC
CDR3 protein: CASSPRNDLLLNYGYTF

clone size: NA
J gene: TRBJ2-2
D gene: NA
V gene: TRBV7-8
CDR3 DNA: TGTGCCAGCAGCCCGACTCGCAAGCGGGCGTACACCGGGGAGCTGTTTTTT
CDR3 protein: CASSPTRKRAYTGELFF

clone size: few
J gene: TRBJ2-2
D gene: NA
V gene: TRBV4-3
CDR3 DNA: TGCGCCAGCAGCAACCCAGGGGAGCCCCAAGGCGGGGAGCTGTTTTTT
CDR3 protein: CASSNPGEPQGGELFF

clone size: NA
J gene: TRBJ2-7
D gene: TRBD2
V gene: TRBV27
CDR3 DNA: TGTGCCAGCAGTGATAGCGGGAGCTCCTACGAGCAGTACTTC
CDR3 protein: CASSDSGSSYEQYF

clone size: NA
J gene: TRBJ1-1
D gene: NA
V gene: TRBV28
CDR3 DNA: TGTGCCAGCAGATCCCGGGACACTGAAGCTTTCTTT
CDR3 protein: CASRSRDTEAFF

clone size: NA
J gene: TRBJ2-7
D gene: NA
V gene: TRBV7-6
CDR3 DNA: TGTGCCAGCAGCTTAAAAGGCTACGAGCAGTACTTC
CDR3 protein: CASSLKGYEQYF

clone size: NA
J gene: TRBJ2-3
D gene: TRBD1
V gene: TRBV2
CDR3 DNA: TGTGCCAGCAGTGGGACAGGGGGGGATACGCAGTATTTT
CDR3 protein: CASSGTGGDTQYF

clone size: NA
J gene: TRBJ2-7
D gene: NA
V gene: TRBV11-3
CDR3 DNA: TGTGCCAGCAGCTTAGATACGCACTACGAGCAGTACTTC
CDR3 protein: CASSLDTHYEQYF

clone size: NA
J gene: TRBJ1-3
D gene: NA
V gene: TRBV29-1
CDR3 DNA: TGCAGCGTTGACCGGGCCCCCTCCGGAGAGGGCTCTGGAAACACCATATATTTT
CDR3 protein: CSVDRAPSGEGSGNTIYF

clone size: NA
J gene: TRBJ1-3
D gene: TRBD1
V gene: TRBV28
CDR3 DNA: TGTGCCAGCAGGCCAGGGGGCATTGGAAACACCATATATTTT
CDR3 protein: CASRPGGIGNTIYF

clone size: NA
J gene: TRBJ1-3
D gene: NA
V gene: TRBV5-1
CDR3 DNA: TGCGCCAGCAGCTTGGCAGGGACTGGAAACACCATATATTTT
CDR3 protein: CASSLAGTGNTIYF

clone size: once
J gene: TRBJ2-6
D gene: NA
V gene: TRBV7-6
CDR3 DNA: TGTGCCAGCAGCTCGTGGGGGGGCACTGGGGCCAACGTCCTGACTTTC
CDR3 protein: CASSSWGGTGANVLTF

clone size: NA
J gene: TRBJ1-1
D gene: NA
V gene: TRBV4-1
CDR3 DNA: TGCGCCAGCAGCCAGCCGACAGTGAACACTGAAGCTTTCTTT
CDR3 protein: CASSQPTVNTEAFF

clone size: NA
J gene: TRBJ1-3
D gene: TRBD1
V gene: TRBV11-2
CDR3 DNA: TGTGCCAGCAGCCCACAGGGGGCCGCGTCTGGAAACACCATATATTTT
CDR3 protein: CASSPQGAASGNTIYF

clone size: once
J gene: TRBJ1-5
D gene: NA
V gene: TRBV7-2
CDR3 DNA: TGTGCCAGCAGCCCCGCCCGCGACAGTCATCCCCAGCATTTT
CDR3 protein: CASSPARDSHPQHF

clone size: NA
J gene: TRBJ1-5
D gene: NA
V gene: TRBV9
CDR3 DNA: TGTGCCAGCAGCGTAGAAATGGGAGGACCTAGCAATCAGCCCCAGCATTTT
CDR3 protein: CASSVEMGGPSNQPQHF

clone size: few
J gene: TRBJ1-1
D gene: TRBD1
V gene: TRBV5-4
CDR3 DNA: TGTGCCAGCAGCCCGGCGGGACAGATGAACACTGAAGCTTTCTTT
CDR3 protein: CASSPAGQMNTEAFF

clone size: NA
J gene: TRBJ2-5
D gene: TRBD1
V gene: TRBV18
CDR3 DNA: TGTGCCAGCTCAGGGACAGCACAAGAGACCCAGTACTTC
CDR3 protein: CASSGTAQETQYF

clone size: NA
J gene: TRBJ2-1
D gene: TRBD2
V gene: TRBV3-1/TRBV3-2
CDR3 DNA: TGTGCCAGCAGCCCTCTAGCGGGAGGGATTTCGAATGAGCAGTTCTTC
CDR3 protein: CASSPLAGGISNEQFF

clone size: NA
J gene: TRBJ1-5
D gene: NA
V gene: TRBV5-1
CDR3 DNA: TGCGCCAGCAGCCTGAACTCCAATCAGCCCCAGCATTTT
CDR3 protein: CASSLNSNQPQHF

clone size: NA
J gene: TRBJ2-1
D gene: TRBD2
V gene: TRBV25-1
CDR3 DNA: TGTGCCAGCAGTGGCCCCGGGGGGGCCCTTTCTTACAATGAGCAGTTCTTC
CDR3 protein: CASSGPGGALSYNEQFF

clone size: NA
J gene: TRBJ2-1
D gene: NA
V gene: TRBV11-2
CDR3 DNA: TGTGCCAGCAGCTTAGTGGGGGCATACAATGAGCAGTTCTTC
CDR3 protein: CASSLVGAYNEQFF

clone size: NA
J gene: TRBJ1-3
D gene: NA
V gene: TRBV7-2
CDR3 DNA: TGTGCCAGCAGCTTAGGTGGGGGAAACACCATATATTTT
CDR3 protein: CASSLGGGNTIYF

clone size: NA
J gene: TRBJ1-1
D gene: TRBD1
V gene: TRBV4-1
CDR3 DNA: TGCGCCAGCAGCCAAGGCAGGGGGGCCACTGAAGCTTTCTTT
CDR3 protein: CASSQGRGATEAFF

clone size: NA
J gene: TRBJ1-3
D gene: NA
V gene: TRBV2
CDR3 DNA: TGTGCCAGCAGTGAAACAGGGCGCTCTGGAAACACCATATATTTT
CDR3 protein: CASSETGRSGNTIYF

clone size: NA
J gene: TRBJ2-5
D gene: NA
V gene: TRBV19
CDR3 DNA: TGTGCCAGTAGTCCCAGGAACGTGGAGACCCAGTACTTC
CDR3 protein: CASSPRNVETQYF

clone size: NA
J gene: TRBJ2-7
D gene: TRBD2
V gene: TRBV30
CDR3 DNA: TGTGCCTGGAGTCATGGCCTGGGGACTAGCGGGAGGCCGCCCTACGAGCAGTACTTC
CDR3 protein: CAWSHGLGTSGRPPYEQYF

clone size: NA
J gene: TRBJ1-3
D gene: TRBD1
V gene: TRBV3-1/TRBV3-2
CDR3 DNA: TGTGCCAGCAGCACGAGGACAGGGGGTGGAAACACCATATATTTT
CDR3 protein: CASSTRTGGGNTIYF

clone size: NA
J gene: TRBJ1-2
D gene: TRBD1
V gene: TRBV29-1
CDR3 DNA: TGCAGCGTTGAACGGGACAGGGGGCGTGACAGTGGCTACACCTTC
CDR3 protein: CSVERDRGRDSGYTF

clone size: NA
J gene: TRBJ1-1
D gene: NA
V gene: TRBV18
CDR3 DNA: TGTGCCAGCTCACCAGGACAGAACACTGAAGCTTTCTTT
CDR3 protein: CASSPGQNTEAFF

clone size: NA
J gene: TRBJ2-3
D gene: TRBD2
V gene: TRBV7-6
CDR3 DNA: TGTGCCAGCAGCTTATGGGGGGGGAGACGGACAGATACGCAGTATTTT
CDR3 protein: CASSLWGGRRTDTQYF

clone size: NA
J gene: TRBJ1-4
D gene: NA
V gene: TRBV5-1
CDR3 DNA: TGCGCCAGCAGCTTGAACGCGGGGGAGAGGGAAAAACTGTTTTTT
CDR3 protein: CASSLNAGEREKLFF

clone size: few
J gene: TRBJ1-1
D gene: NA
V gene: TRBV5-1
CDR3 DNA: TGCGCCAGCAGCTTGATGTTTTCGGGGGGGATGAACACTGAAGCTTTCTTT
CDR3 protein: CASSLMFSGGMNTEAFF

clone size: NA
J gene: TRBJ2-1
D gene: NA
V gene: TRBV5-1
CDR3 DNA: TGCGCCAGCAGCTTGGCCCGGACCACCTACAATGAGCAGTTCTTC
CDR3 protein: CASSLARTTYNEQFF

clone size: NA
J gene: TRBJ1-1
D gene: NA
V gene: TRBV10-2
CDR3 DNA: TGCGCCAGCAGTGATACGAGGGCCAACATGAACACTGAAGCTTTCTTT
CDR3 protein: CASSDTRANMNTEAFF

clone size: NA
J gene: TRBJ2-4
D gene: NA
V gene: TRBV6-5
CDR3 DNA: TGTGCCGCTGGGTCGGTGGGTAACATTCAGTACTTC
CDR3 protein: CAAGSVGNIQYF

clone size: NA
J gene: TRBJ1-1
D gene: NA
V gene: TRBV19
CDR3 DNA: TGTGCCAGTACCACCGGGACGGCGAACACTGAAGCTTTCTTT
CDR3 protein: CASTTGTANTEAFF

clone size: NA
J gene: TRBJ2-1
D gene: TRBD2
V gene: TRBV4-3
CDR3 DNA: TGCGCCAGCAGCCAAGAGGTAGCGGGAAATTACAATGAGCAGTTCTTC
CDR3 protein: CASSQEVAGNYNEQFF

clone size: NA
J gene: TRBJ2-7
D gene: NA
V gene: TRBV25-1
CDR3 DNA: TGTGCCAGCAGGGACGGGGCATCTTCCTACGAGCAGTACTTC
CDR3 protein: CASRDGASSYEQYF

clone size: NA
J gene: TRBJ2-6
D gene: NA
V gene: TRBV27
CDR3 DNA: TGTGCCAGCAGTTTCATTTATCAGGGGGGGATCTCTGGGGCCAACGTCCTGACTTTC
CDR3 protein: CASSFIYQGGISGANVLTF